The next 23 T cell receptor beta chains were all read from a single sample in a study of shared T cell receptors in the human thymus. The data were produced by immunoSEQ multiplex PCR, yet TCRdb's version contains in-frame clones alone and is incomplete. The sample shows about 660,000 clones, 70% to 90% of them seen only once. These data were also reused for a study on human thymus T cells.

Sequencing was done on a sample of thymocytes. The receptors shown here come from a boy under two years old with a congenital heart defect.

The chain employs TRBV7-2 and TRBJ2-7, with TRBD2 identical over 12 bases. CDR1 SGHTA and CDR2 FQGNSA come from the germline V gene. The CDR3 runs 18 residues. J was trimmed by 2 bases and V by 4 bases; bases with no gene match: 12. The DNA of the CDR3 is TGTGCCAGCAGCTCCGGGACTAGCGGGCCCCACCCGCCCTACGAGCAGTACTTC. Translated, it gives CASSSGTSGPHPPYEQYF.

This clone was found a few times. In DNA form, the CDR3 reads TGTGCCAGCACTCCTTTCGACAGGGCTTCCTACAATGAGCAGTTCTTC. This translates into CASTPFDRASYNEQFF. The chain has TRBV7-2 and TRBJ2-1; 7 bases match TRBD1. Germline assignment: CDR1 SGHTA and CDR2 FQGNSA. V lost 7 bases, J lost 1 base, and 10 bases stayed unmatched. This CDR3 is built from 16 residues.

The genes are TRBV6-5 and TRBJ1-5; 7 bases fit TRBD1. This CDR3 has 15 residues. Germline trimming cut 6 bases from V and 4 bases from J; bases unmatched to any gene: 9. Germline CDR1 and CDR2: MNHEY and SVGAGI. DNA of the CDR3: TGTGCCAGCAGCCCTACAGGGGCTACAAATCAGCCCCAGCATTTT. Protein product: CASSPTGATNQPQHF.

The gene calls are TRBV2 and TRBJ2-7; 13 bases match TRBD2. The CDR3 totals 13 residues. In germline, CDR1 is SNHLY, CDR2 FYNNEI. J was trimmed by 3 bases and V by 8 bases; bases with no gene match: 1. The CDR3 DNA is TGTGCCAGCCGACTAGCGGGAGGCTACGAGCAGTACTTC. Translated: CASRLAGGYEQYF. The whole variable domain, filled in from reference TRBV2 and TRBJ2-7, reads EPEVTQTPSHQVTQMGQEVILRCVPISNHLYFYWYRQILGQKVEFLVSFYNNEISEKSEIFDDQFSVERPDGSNFTLKIRSTKLEDSAMYFCASRLAGGYEQYFGPGTRLTVT.

This chain joins TRBV27 and TRBJ2-3; TRBD2 aligns across 11 bases. The germline V gene has CDR1 MNHEY and CDR2 SMNVEV (reference sequence). The CDR3 sequence is 16 residues long. J gave up 5 bases and V 6 bases, and 10 bases lay outside the gene matches. The CDR3 coding sequence is TGTGCCAGCAGAAGACTAGCGGGAAGGGTTCAAGATACGCAGTATTTT. Translation gives CASRRLAGRVQDTQYF.

The V gene is TRBV14, the J gene TRBJ2-5, with D tentatively TRBD1 (5 bases). There are 15 residues in the CDR3. Germline lookup yields CDR1 SGHDN and CDR2 FVKESK. The V end was cut by 1 base, the J end by 2 bases, with 11 bases between. CDR3 coding DNA: TGTGCCAGCAGCCAAGCCTCAGGGATACAAGAGACCCAGTACTTC. It codes for CASSQASGIQETQYF.

The chain recombines TRBV27 with TRBJ2-7; TRBD2 matches at 11 bases. This CDR3 contains 17 residues. The V gene end was trimmed by 3 bases and the J gene end by 0 bases; junction bases not matched to a gene: 7. Germline CDR1 MNHEY, CDR2 SMNVEV (reference sequence). CDR3 bases: TGTGCCAGCAGTTTTGCTAGCGGGAGGTCTAGCTCCTACGAGCAGTACTTC. This codes for CASSFASGRSSSYEQYF.

This clone was counted a few times. The CDR3 reads CASRLRGQGRIQYF. CDR3 DNA sequence: TGTGCAAGTCGCTTACGGGGACAGGGGAGGATTCAGTACTTC. The J gene is TRBJ2-4, the V gene TRBV12-2; no DNA check was done on the table's D call, TRBD1. TRBV12-2 is a pseudogene segment. This CDR3 is built from 14 residues.

V is TRBV19 and J is TRBJ2-1, with 7 nucleotides matching TRBD2. J was trimmed by 9 bases and V by 0 bases; bases with no gene match: 17. The CDR3 is made up of 18 amino acids. Germline CDR1 reads LNHDA; CDR2 reads SQIVND (reference sequence). CDR3 nucleotide sequence: TGTGCCAGTAGTATAGATCCCCCTCGGGGAGGGCCGTTAGGTGAGCAGTTCTTC. Protein sequence: CASSIDPPRGGPLGEQFF.

The V call is TRBV14, the J call TRBJ2-3; 11 nucleotides match TRBD1. V was clipped by 1 base and J by 5 bases; unmatched bases: 2. Germline V CDR1 and CDR2: SGHDN, FVKESK. The CDR3 loop spans 15 amino acids. The CDR3 spells CASSQGDRGGDTQYF. In nucleotides, the CDR3 is TGTGCCAGCAGCCAAGGGGACAGGGGGGGAGATACGCAGTATTTT.

The CDR3 DNA sequence: TGTGCTAGTGGTTTGGTCGGGCTAGCGGGATCTTCTAACGAGCAGTACTTC. Translated, it gives CASGLVGLAGSSNEQYF. The V and J genes are TRBV12-5 and TRBJ2-7; 9 bases are shared with TRBD2. V lost 0 bases and J lost 5; bases outside the gene matches: 11. CDR3 length: 17 residues. Germline V CDR1 and CDR2: LGHNT, FRNRAP.

The chain has TRBV7-6 and TRBJ2-7, with 7 bases lining up with TRBD1. CDR1 and CDR2 (germline): SGHVS, FNYEAQ. The J segment lost 6 bases and the V segment lost 4 bases, leaving 6 bases of the junction unmatched. The CDR3 covers 13 residues. The CDR3 here is CASSSKTGTEQYF. For the CDR3, the DNA is TGTGCCAGCAGCTCAAAGACAGGGACCGAGCAGTACTTC.

The CDR3 DNA follows: TGTGCCAGCAGCCCAGTTGCGGGGGGCTACACTGAAGCTTTCTTT. Its protein product is CASSPVAGGYTEAFF. V is TRBV7-3 and J is TRBJ1-1; D may be TRBD1 (6 bases). CDR1 and CDR2 (germline): SGHTA, FQGTGA. CDR3 length equals 15 residues. The V gene lost 5 bases and the J gene lost 3 bases, with 16 bases spanning the gap.

The V gene is TRBV19, the J gene TRBJ1-5; D not resolved. The V gene's germline CDR1 is LNHDA and CDR2 SQIVND (reference sequence). The CDR3 consists of 11 residues. The V and J ends lost 5 bases and 11 bases respectively, with 10 bases between them. CDR3 in DNA: TGTGCCAGTAGTGCACCCCCAGCCCAGCATTTT. It translates to CASSAPPAQHF.

The rearrangement links TRBV5-8 to TRBJ1-5, with 8 bases lining up with TRBD1. The CDR3 totals 17 residues. The germline V gene encodes CDR1 SGHTS and CDR2 YDEGEE. Trimming removed 4 bases from V and 0 bases from J; junction bases left unmatched: 9. This CDR3 is CASSLDRVTHSNQPQHF. CDR3 nucleotide sequence: TGTGCCAGCAGCCTGGACAGGGTTACTCATAGCAATCAGCCCCAGCATTTT.

The CDR3 region is CASSYASGTSTDTQYF. CDR3 coding DNA: TGTGCCAGCAGTTACGCCTCCGGGACTAGCACAGATACGCAGTATTTT. V is TRBV6-5 and J is TRBJ2-3; maybe TRBD2 (6 bases). The germline gives CDR1 MNHEY, CDR2 SVGAGI. The length of the CDR3 is 16 residues. Trimming left V 2 bases short and J 0 bases short, with 12 bases between.

This clone showed up just a few times. The CDR3 coding sequence is TGTGCCAGCAGCAACGCCCCCCGGGGGGCAGGGGAAAAACTGTTTTTT. Translation gives CASSNAPRGAGEKLFF. V and J are TRBV6-6 and TRBJ1-4; tentative D call: TRBD1 (6 bases). From germline, CDR1 is MNHNY and CDR2 SVGAGI (reference sequence). The CDR3 is made up of 16 amino acids. Deletions cut 6 bases from V and 8 bases from J, with 22 bases between.

The count of this clone is one. V and J are TRBV10-2 and TRBJ2-5; 16 bases align to TRBD2. From germline, CDR1 is WSHSY and CDR2 SAAADI. J gave up 5 bases and V 3 bases, and 6 bases lay outside the gene matches. The CDR3 is made up of 17 amino acids. In DNA, the CDR3 is TGCGCCAGCAGTGAACGGGGACTAGCGGGAGGGGACGAGACCCAGTACTTC. Its protein is CASSERGLAGGDETQYF.

This rearrangement joins TRBV27 to TRBJ2-7; D is ambiguous. The CDR3 sequence is 14 residues long. The V gene's germline CDR1 is MNHEY and CDR2 SMNVEV (reference sequence). Between the trimmed V and J ends, which lost 0 bases and 6 bases, there was a span of 12 bases. CDR3 protein: CASSLSPRKGEQYF. The CDR3 DNA follows: TGTGCCAGCAGTTTATCGCCTAGAAAAGGCGAGCAGTACTTC.

The V gene is TRBV6-5, the J gene TRBJ2-1; 13 bases are shared with TRBD2. Germline CDR1 and CDR2: MNHEY and SVGAGI. CDR3 length: 15 residues. V shed 7 bases and J 4 bases; nucleotides not matched to a gene: 4. DNA of the CDR3: TGTGCCAGCAAAATGGGACTAGCGGGGTACAATGAGCAGTTCTTC. The encoded protein is CASKMGLAGYNEQFF.

The V and J genes are TRBV15 and TRBJ1-2, with TRBD1 matching over 9 bases. Trimming cost V 2 bases and J 3 bases; bases outside gene matches: 7. This CDR3 contains 16 residues. The germline gives CDR1 LNHNV, CDR2 YYDKDF (reference sequence). As DNA, the CDR3 is TGTGCCACCAGCAGACACCGGGACAGGGTCGACTATGGCTACACCTTC. This encodes CATSRHRDRVDYGYTF.

In its sample, this clone was seen a few times. V usage is TRBV19 and J usage is TRBJ2-1, with TRBD2 identical over 10 bases. Losses at the gene ends were 6 bases for V and 7 bases for J; bases not matched to a gene: 3. The CDR3 covers 13 residues. Germline-derived CDR1 and CDR2 are LNHDA and SQIVND (reference sequence). CDR3 residues: CASRASGRNEQFF. The CDR3 DNA is TGTGCCAGTAGGGCTAGCGGGAGAAATGAGCAGTTCTTC.

This clone has only a few counts. The junction departs from germline at one end; a sequencing error may be responsible. The rearrangement uses TRBV14 and TRBJ2-7, with D unclear. The germline V gene encodes CDR1 SGHDN and CDR2 FVKESK. The CDR3 is 14 residues long. CDR3 nucleotide sequence: TGTGCCAGCAGCCCCCCCTCCGGGTCCTGCGAGCAGTACTTC. The encoded protein is CASSPPSGSCEQYF.